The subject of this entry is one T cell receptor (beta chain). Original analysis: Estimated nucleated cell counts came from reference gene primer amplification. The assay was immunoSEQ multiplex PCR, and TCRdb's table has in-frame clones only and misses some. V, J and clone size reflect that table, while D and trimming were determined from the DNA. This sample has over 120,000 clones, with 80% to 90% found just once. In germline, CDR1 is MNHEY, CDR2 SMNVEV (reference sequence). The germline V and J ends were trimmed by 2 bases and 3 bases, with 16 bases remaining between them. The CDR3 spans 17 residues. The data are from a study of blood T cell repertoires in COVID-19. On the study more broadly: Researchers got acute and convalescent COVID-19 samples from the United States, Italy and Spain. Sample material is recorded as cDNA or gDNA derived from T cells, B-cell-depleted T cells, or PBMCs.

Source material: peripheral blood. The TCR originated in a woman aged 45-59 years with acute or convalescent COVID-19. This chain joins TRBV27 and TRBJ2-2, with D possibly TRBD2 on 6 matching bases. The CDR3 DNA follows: TGTGCCAGCAGTTTAGGAGTCGGGGGAGACTACACCGGGGAGCTGTTTTTT. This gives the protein CASSLGVGGDYTGELFF.